This TCR beta chain was sequenced during a study of CD8+ T cells in alopecia areata. CDR3 size: 15 residues. Per the germline V gene, CDR1 is SEHNR and CDR2 is FQNEAQ (reference sequence). The V end lost 5 bases, the J end lost 0 bases, and 14 bases lay between the germline ends. The sequencing template was cDNA reverse transcribed from extracted RNA. Generated by immunoSEQ multiplex PCR, the TCRdb table keeps only in-frame clones and is missing some. The sample yields fewer than 70,000 clones, 44% seen once. On this clone: Its antigen is still unknown.

General study findings and limits: Besides other cells, scalp samples also yield sequences of resident alphabeta T cells from normal skin. Among patients, TCR sharing was less clear than in mice, a difference possibly due in part to HLA diversity in the patient population.

The sequence came from a human donor with alopecia areata. V and J are TRBV7-9 and TRBJ2-7; no definite D call. Sample: NKG2D-low CD8+ T cells sorted from blood. In DNA, the CDR3 is TGTGCCAGCAGCCCTCAGGTTAGCTCCTCCTACGAGCAGTACTTC. It is translated as CASSPQVSSSYEQYF. Based on the CDR3 plus reference TRBV7-9 and TRBJ2-7, the full variable domain is DTGVSQNPRHKITKRGQNVTFRCDPISEHNRLYWYRQTLGQGPEFLTYFQNEAQLEKSRLLSDRFSAERPKGSFSTLEIQRTEQGDSAMYLCASSPQVSSSYEQYFGPGTRLTVT.